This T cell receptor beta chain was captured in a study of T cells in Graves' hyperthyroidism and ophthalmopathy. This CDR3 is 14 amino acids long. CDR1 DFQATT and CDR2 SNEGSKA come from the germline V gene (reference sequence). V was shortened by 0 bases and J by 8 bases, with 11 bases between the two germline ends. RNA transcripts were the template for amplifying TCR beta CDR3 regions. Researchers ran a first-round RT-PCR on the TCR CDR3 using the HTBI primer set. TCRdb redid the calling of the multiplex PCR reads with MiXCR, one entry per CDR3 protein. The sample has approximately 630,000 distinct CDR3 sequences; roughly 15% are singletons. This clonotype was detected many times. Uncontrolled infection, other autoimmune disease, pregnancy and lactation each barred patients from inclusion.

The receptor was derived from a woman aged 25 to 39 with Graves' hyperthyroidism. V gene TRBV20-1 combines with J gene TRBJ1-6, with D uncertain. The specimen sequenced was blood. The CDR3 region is CSARDRGSYSPLHF. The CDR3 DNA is TGCAGTGCTAGAGATCGTGGCAGTTATTCACCCCTCCACTTT.